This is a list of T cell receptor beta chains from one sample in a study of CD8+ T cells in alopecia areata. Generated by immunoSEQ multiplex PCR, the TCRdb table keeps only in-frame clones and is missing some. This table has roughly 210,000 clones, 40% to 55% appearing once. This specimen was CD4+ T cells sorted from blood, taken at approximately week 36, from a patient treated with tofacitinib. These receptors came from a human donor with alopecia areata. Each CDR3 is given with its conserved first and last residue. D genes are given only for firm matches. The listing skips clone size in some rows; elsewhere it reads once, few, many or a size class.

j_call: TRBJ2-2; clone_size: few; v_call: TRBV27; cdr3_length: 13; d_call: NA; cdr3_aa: CASSPKSIGELFF; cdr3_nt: TGTGCCAGCAGTCCTAAAAGTATTGGGGAGCTGTTTTTT
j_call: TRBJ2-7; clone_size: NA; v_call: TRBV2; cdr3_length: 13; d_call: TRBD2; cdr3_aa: CASSEWEGYEQYF; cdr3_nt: TGTGCCAGCAGTGAATGGGAGGGATACGAGCAGTACTTC
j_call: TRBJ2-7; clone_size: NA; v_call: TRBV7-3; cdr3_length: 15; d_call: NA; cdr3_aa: CASSLSSGTSYEQYF; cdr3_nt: TGTGCCAGCAGCTTATCCAGCGGGACATCCTACGAGCAGTACTTC
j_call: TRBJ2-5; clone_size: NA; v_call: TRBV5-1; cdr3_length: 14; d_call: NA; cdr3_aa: CASGGGQIQETQYF; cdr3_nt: TGCGCCAGCGGAGGCGGGCAGATCCAAGAGACCCAGTACTTC
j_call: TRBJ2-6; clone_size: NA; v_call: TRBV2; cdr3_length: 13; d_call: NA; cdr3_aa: CASRGAGANVLTF; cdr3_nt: TGTGCCAGCAGGGGAGCGGGGGCCAACGTCCTGACTTTC
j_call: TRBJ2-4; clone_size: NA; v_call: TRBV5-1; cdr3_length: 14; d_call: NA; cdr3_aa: CASSPTAAKNIQYF; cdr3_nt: TGCGCCAGCAGTCCAACAGCGGCCAAAAACATTCAGTACTTC
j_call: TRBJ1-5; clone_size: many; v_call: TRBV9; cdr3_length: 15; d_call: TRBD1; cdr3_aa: CASSGGQGPHQPQHF; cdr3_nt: TGTGCCAGCAGCGGGGGACAGGGGCCGCATCAGCCCCAGCATTTT
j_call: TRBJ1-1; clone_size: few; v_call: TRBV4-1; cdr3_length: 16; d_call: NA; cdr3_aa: CASSRGMGGTGTEAFF; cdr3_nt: TGCGCCAGCAGCCGTGGAATGGGAGGGACGGGCACTGAAGCTTTCTTT
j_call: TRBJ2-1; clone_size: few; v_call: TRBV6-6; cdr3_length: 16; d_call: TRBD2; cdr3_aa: CAIGVSPAGGHNEQFF; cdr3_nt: TGTGCCATCGGGGTGTCCCCAGCGGGAGGGCACAATGAGCAGTTCTTC
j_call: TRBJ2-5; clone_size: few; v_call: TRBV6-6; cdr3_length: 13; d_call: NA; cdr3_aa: CASNRDIGETQYF; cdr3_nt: TGTGCCAGCAACCGGGACATCGGAGAGACCCAGTACTTC
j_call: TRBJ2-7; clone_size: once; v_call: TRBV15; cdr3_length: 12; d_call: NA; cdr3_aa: CATSRVGVEQYF; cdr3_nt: TGTGCCACCAGCAGAGTCGGGGTCGAGCAGTACTTC
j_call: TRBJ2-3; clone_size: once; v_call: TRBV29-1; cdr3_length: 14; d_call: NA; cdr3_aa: CSVEGERITDTQYF; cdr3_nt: TGCAGCGTTGAAGGGGAGCGTATTACAGATACGCAGTATTTT
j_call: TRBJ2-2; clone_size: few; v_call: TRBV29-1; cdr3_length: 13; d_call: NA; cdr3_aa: CSVGLGITGELFF; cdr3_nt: TGCAGCGTTGGTCTCGGGATCACCGGGGAGCTGTTTTTT
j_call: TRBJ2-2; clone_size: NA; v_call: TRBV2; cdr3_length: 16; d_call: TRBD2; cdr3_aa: CASSERLAANTGELFF; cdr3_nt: TGTGCCAGCAGTGAGAGGCTAGCGGCGAACACCGGGGAGCTGTTTTTT
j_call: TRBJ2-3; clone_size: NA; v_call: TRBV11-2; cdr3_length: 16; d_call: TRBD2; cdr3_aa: CASSLDRASGSYTQYF; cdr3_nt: TGTGCCAGCAGCTTAGATCGGGCTAGCGGGAGCTATACGCAGTATTTT
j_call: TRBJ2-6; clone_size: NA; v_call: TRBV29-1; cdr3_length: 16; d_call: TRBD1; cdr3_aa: CSARGQGVSGANVLTF; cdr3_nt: TGCAGCGCCCGGGGACAGGGGGTCTCTGGGGCCAACGTCCTGACTTTC
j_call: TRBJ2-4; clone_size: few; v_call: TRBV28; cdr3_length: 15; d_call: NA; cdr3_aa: CASRDSTLAKNIQYF; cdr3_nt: TGTGCCAGCAGGGACAGTACTTTAGCCAAAAACATTCAGTACTTC
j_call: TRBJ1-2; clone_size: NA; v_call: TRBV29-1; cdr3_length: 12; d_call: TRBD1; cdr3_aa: CSVSGQGNGYTF; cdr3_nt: TGCAGCGTTTCGGGACAGGGGAATGGCTACACCTTC
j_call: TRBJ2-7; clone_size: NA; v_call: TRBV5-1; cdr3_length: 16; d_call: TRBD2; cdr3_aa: CASSETSGSRTYEQYF; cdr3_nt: TGCGCCAGCAGTGAGACTAGCGGGAGTAGAACCTACGAGCAGTACTTC
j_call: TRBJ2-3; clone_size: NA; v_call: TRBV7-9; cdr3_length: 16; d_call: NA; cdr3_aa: CASSLVTSPPRDTQYF; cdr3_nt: TGTGCCAGCAGCTTGGTGACTAGTCCCCCGAGGGATACGCAGTATTTT
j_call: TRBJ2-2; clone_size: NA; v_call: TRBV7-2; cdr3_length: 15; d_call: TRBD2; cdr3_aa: CASSRVAGGTGELFF; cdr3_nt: TGTGCCAGCAGCCGCGTGGCGGGAGGTACCGGGGAGCTGTTTTTT
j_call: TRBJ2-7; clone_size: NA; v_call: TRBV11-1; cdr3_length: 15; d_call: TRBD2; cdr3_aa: CASSLIRGSRNEQYF; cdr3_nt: TGTGCCAGCAGCTTAATACGCGGGAGCAGGAACGAGCAGTACTTC
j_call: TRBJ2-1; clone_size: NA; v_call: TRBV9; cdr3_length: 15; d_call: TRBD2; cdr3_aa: CASSEGLAGYNEQFF; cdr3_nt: TGTGCCAGCAGCGAGGGACTAGCGGGATACAATGAGCAGTTCTTC
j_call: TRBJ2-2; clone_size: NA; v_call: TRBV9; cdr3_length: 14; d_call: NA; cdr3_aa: CASSVGTNTGELFF; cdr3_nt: TGTGCCAGCAGCGTCGGGACCAACACCGGGGAGCTGTTTTTT
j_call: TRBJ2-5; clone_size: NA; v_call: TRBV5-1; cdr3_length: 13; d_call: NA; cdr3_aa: CASSLDVEETQYF; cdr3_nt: TGCGCCAGCAGCTTGGACGTAGAAGAGACCCAGTACTTC
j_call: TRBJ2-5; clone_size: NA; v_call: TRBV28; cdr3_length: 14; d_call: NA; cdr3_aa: CASSLLRVGETQYF; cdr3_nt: TGTGCCAGCAGTTTACTCAGGGTAGGAGAGACCCAGTACTTC
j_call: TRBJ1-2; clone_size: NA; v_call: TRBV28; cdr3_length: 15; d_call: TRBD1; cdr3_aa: CASRRRDSPYYGYTF; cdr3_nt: TGTGCCAGCAGACGTCGGGACAGCCCTTACTATGGCTACACCTTC
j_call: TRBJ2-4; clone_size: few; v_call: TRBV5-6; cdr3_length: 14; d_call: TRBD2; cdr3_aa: CASSRREGVNIQYF; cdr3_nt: TGTGCCAGCAGCCGGCGGGAGGGAGTAAACATTCAGTACTTC
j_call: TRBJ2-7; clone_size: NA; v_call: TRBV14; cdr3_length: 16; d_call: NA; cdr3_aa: CASSHYRSGLSYEQYF; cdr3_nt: TGTGCCAGCAGCCATTATAGAAGCGGACTCTCCTACGAGCAGTACTTC
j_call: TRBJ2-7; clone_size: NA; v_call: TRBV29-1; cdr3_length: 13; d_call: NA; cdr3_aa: CSVRQGGSYEQYF; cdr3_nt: TGCAGCGTCCGCCAGGGGGGCTCCTACGAGCAGTACTTC